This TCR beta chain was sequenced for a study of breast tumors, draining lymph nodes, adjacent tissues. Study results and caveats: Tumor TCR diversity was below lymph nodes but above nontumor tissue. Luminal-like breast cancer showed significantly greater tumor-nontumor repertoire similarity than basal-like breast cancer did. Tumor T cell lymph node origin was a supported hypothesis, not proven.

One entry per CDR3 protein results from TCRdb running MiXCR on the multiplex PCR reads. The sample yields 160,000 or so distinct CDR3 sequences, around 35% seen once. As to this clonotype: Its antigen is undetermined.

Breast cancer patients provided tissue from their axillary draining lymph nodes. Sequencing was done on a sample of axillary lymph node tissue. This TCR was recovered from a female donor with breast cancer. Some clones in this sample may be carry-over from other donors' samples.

This CDR3 is CASSWETGGGNTGELFF. The CDR3 region has the DNA TGTGCCAGCAGCTGGGAGACAGGGGGCGGAAACACCGGGGAGCTGTTTTTT. The genes are TRBV13 and TRBJ2-2; 10 bases map to TRBD1. V lost 4 bases and J lost 2; bases outside the gene matches: 7. The CDR3 is 17 residues long. CDR1 is PRHDT and CDR2 is FYEKMQ in the germline V gene (reference sequence).